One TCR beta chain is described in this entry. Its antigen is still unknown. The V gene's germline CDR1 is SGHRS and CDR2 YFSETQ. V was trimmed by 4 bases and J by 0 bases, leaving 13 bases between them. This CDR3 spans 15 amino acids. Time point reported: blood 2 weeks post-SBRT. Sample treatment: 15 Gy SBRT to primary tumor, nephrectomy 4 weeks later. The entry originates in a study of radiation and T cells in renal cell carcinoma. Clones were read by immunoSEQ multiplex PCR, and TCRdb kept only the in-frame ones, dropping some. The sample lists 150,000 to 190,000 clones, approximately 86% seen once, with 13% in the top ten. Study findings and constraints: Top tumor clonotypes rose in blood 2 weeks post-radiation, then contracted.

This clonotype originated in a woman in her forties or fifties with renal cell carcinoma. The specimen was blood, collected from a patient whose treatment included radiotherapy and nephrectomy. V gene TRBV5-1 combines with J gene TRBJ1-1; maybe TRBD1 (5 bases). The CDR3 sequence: CASSLHNRMNTEAFF. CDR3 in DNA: TGCGCCAGCAGCCTTCATAACAGGATGAACACTGAAGCTTTCTTT. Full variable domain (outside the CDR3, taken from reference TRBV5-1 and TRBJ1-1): KAGVTQTPRYLIKTRGQQVTLSCSPISGHRSVSWYQQTPGQGLQFLFEYFSETQRNKGNFPGRFSGRQFSNSRSEMNVSTLELGDSALYLCASSLHNRMNTEAFFGQGTRLTVV.